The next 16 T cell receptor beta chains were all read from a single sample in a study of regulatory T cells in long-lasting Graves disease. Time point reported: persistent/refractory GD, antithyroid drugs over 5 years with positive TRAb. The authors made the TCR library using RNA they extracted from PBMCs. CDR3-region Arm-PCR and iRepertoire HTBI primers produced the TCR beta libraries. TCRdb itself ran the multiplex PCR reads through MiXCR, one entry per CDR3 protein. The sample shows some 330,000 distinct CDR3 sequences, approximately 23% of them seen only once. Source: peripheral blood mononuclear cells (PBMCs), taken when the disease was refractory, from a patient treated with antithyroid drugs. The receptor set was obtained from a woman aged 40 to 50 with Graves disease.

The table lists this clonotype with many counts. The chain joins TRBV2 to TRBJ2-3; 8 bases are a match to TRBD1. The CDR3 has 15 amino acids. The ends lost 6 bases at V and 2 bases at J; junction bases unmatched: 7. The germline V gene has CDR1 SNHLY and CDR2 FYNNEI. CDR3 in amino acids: CASSSTGGSTDTQYF. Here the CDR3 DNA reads TGTGCCAGCAGCTCTACAGGGGGTTCCACAGATACGCAGTATTTT.

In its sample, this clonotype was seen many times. DNA of the CDR3: TGTGCCAGCAAAGCAGTCCGGACTAGCGGGAGTTTCAGTGCCGGGGAGCTGTTTTTT. Translating it yields CASKAVRTSGSFSAGELFF. The rearrangement joins TRBV2 to TRBJ2-2; 13 bases line up with TRBD2. The V segment lost 7 bases and the J segment 6 bases; nucleotides outside the gene matches: 17. The CDR3 loop spans 19 amino acids. The V gene's germline CDR1 is SNHLY and CDR2 FYNNEI.

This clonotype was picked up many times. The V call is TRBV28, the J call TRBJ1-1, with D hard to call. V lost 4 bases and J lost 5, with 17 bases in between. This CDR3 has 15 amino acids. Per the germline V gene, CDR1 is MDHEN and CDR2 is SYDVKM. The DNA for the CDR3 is TGTGCCAGCAGTTCATCTGGGTTAAGTGCTACTGAAGCTTTCTTT. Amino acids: CASSSSGLSATEAFF.

This CDR3 is CASSLFPGTDQETQYF. In nucleotides, the CDR3 is TGTGCCAGCAGCTTGTTCCCAGGGACAGACCAAGAGACCCAGTACTTC. The chain recombines TRBV5-5 with TRBJ2-5, with 7 bases aligning to TRBD1. Germline V gene sequence: CDR1 SGHKS, CDR2 YYEKEE (reference sequence). This CDR3 has 16 amino acids. V shed 1 base, J shed 0 bases, and the junction held 6 bases outside the gene matches.

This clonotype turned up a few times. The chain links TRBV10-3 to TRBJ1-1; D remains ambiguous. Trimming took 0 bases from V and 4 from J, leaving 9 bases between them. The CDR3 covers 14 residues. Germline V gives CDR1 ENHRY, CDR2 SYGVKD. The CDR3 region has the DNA TGTGCCATCAGTGAGTCTGCCCAGAGCACTGAAGCTTTCTTT. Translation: CAISESAQSTEAFF.

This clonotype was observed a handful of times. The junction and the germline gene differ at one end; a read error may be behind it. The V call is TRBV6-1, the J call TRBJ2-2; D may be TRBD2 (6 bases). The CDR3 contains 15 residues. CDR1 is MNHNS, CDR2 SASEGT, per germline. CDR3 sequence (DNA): TGTGCCAGCACTGAATGGCGGGAGAACACCGGGGAGCTGTTTTTT. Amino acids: CASTEWRENTGELFF.

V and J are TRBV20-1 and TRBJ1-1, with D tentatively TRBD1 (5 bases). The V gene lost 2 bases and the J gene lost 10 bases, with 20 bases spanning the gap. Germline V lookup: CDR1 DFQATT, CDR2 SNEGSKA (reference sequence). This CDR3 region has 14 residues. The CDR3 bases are TGCAGTGCTAGAACACTGAGGGGAGTGGAGGGAGCTTTCTTT. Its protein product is CSARTLRGVEGAFF.

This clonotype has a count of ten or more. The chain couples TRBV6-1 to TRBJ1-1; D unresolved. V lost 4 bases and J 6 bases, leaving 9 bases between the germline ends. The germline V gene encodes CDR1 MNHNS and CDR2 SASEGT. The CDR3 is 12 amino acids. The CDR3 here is CASSGQAAEAFF. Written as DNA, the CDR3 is TGTGCCAGCAGTGGGCAGGCGGCTGAAGCTTTCTTT.

CDR3 loop: CATSRIDRDYEQYF. The CDR3, as DNA: TGTGCCACCAGCAGAATCGACAGAGACTACGAGCAGTACTTC. The genes are TRBV15 and TRBJ2-7; D possibly corresponds to TRBD1 (5 bases). V was pared by 2 bases and J by 3 bases, with 11 bases between. Germline-derived CDR1 and CDR2 are LNHNV and YYDKDF (reference sequence). CDR3 length equals 14 residues. Complete variable domain (other parts from reference TRBV15 and TRBJ2-7): DAMVIQNPRYQVTQFGKPVTLSCSQTLNHNVMYWYQQKSSQAPKLLFHYYDKDFNNEADTPDNFQSRRPNTSFCFLDIRSPGLGDTAMYLCATSRIDRDYEQYFGPGTRLTVT.

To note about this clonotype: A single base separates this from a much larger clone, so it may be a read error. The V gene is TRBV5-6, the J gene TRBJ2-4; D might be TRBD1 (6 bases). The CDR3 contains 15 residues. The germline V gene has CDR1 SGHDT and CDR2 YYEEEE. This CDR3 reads CASRHTGNNKDIQYF. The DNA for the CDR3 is TGTGCCAGCAGACACACAGGGAATAACAAAGACATTCAGTACTTC.

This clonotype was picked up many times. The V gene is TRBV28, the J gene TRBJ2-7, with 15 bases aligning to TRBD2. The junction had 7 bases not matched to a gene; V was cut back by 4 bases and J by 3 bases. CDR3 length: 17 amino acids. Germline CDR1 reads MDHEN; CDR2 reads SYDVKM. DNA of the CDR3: TGTGCCAGCAGTTCACCGGGACTAGCGGGAGGTAACTACGAGCAGTACTTC. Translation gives CASSSPGLAGGNYEQYF.

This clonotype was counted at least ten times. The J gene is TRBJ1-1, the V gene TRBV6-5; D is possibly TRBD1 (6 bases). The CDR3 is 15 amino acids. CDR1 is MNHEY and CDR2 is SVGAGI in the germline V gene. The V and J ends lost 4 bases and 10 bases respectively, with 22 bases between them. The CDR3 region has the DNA TGTGCCAGCAGTTCTGGGGGGGCAGGGATTTTGGGAGCTTTCTTT. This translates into CASSSGGAGILGAFF.

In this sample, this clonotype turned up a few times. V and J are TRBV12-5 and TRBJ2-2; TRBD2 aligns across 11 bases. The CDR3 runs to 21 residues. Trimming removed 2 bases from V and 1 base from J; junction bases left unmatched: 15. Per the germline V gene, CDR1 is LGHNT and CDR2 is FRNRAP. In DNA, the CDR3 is TGTGCTAGTGGTTTGCTTGCGAGGGGCGGACTAGCGGGCGTGAACACCGGGGAGCTGTTTTTT. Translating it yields CASGLLARGGLAGVNTGELFF.

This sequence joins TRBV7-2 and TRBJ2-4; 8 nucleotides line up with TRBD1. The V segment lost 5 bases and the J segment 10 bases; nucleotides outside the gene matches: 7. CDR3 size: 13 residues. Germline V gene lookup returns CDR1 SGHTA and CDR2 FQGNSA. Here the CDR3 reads CASSPGQGRIQYF. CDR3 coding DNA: TGTGCCAGCAGCCCAGGACAGGGACGTATTCAGTACTTC.

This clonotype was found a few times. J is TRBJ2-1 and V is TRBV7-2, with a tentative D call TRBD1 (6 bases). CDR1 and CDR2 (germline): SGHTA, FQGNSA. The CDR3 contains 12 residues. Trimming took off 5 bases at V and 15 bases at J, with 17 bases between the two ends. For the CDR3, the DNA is TGTGCCAGCAGCCGCCGGACAGCAAGTACGTTCTTC. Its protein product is CASSRRTASTFF.

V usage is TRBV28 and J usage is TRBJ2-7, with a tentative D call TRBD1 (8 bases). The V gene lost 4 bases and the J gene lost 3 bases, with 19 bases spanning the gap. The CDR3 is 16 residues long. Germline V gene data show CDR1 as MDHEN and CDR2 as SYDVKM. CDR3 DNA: TGTGCCAGCAGTTCAACAGGGGGGGGGGGTATCTACGAGCAGTACTTC. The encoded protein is CASSSTGGGGIYEQYF.